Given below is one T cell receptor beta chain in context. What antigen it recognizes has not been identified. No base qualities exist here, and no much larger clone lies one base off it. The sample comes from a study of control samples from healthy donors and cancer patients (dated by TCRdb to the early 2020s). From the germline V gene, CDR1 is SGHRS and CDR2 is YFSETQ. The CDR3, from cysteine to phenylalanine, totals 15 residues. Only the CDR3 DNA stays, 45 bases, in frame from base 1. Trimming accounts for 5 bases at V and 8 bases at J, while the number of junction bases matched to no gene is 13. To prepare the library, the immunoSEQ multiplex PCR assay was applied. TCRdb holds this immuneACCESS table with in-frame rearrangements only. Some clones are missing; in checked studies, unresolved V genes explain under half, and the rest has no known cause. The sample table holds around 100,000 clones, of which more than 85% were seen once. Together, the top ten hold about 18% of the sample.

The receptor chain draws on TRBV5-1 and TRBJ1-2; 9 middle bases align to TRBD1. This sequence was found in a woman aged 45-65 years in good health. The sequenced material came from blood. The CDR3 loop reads CASSLTGGGSGGYTF. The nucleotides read TGCGCCAGCAGTCTTACAGGGGGCGGATCGGGCGGCTACACCTTC.